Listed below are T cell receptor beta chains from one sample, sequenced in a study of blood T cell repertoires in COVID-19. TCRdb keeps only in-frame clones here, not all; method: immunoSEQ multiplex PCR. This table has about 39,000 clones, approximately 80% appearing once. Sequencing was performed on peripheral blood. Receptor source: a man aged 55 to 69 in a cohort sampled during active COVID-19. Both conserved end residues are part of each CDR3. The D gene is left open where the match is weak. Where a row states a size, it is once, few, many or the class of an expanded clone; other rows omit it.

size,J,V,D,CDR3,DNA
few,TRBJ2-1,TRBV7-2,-,CASSPHLTAYNEQFF,TGTGCCAGCAGCCCTCATTTAACAGCCTACAATGAGCAGTTCTTC
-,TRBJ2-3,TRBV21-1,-,CASSKGLPTTDTQYF,TGTGCCAGCAGCAAGGGACTACCCACAACAGATACGCAGTATTTT
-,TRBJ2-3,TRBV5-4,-,CASSLGGSPLSTDTQYF,TGTGCCAGCAGCTTGGGAGGCAGCCCACTCAGCACAGATACGCAGTATTTT
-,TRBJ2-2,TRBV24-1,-,CATSDTRGNTGELFF,TGTGCCACCAGTGATACTCGAGGGAACACCGGGGAGCTGTTTTTT
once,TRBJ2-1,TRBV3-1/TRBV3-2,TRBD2,CASRRASGFYNEQFF,TGTGCCAGCAGGCGCGCTAGCGGGTTCTACAATGAGCAGTTCTTC
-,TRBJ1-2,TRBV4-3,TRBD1,CASSQTGAGYGYTF,TGCGCCAGCAGCCAAACAGGGGCTGGCTATGGCTACACCTTC
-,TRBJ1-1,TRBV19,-,CASLGLNTEAFF,TGTGCCTCCCTCGGGTTGAACACTGAAGCTTTCTTT
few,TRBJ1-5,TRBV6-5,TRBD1,CASEQGNSNQPQHF,TGTGCCAGTGAACAGGGGAATAGCAATCAGCCCCAGCATTTT
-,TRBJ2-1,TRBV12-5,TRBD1,CASGRTDRANYNEQFF,TGTGCTAGTGGCCGCACTGACAGGGCCAACTACAATGAGCAGTTCTTC
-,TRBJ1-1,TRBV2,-,CASSPYRTNTEAFF,TGTGCCAGCAGTCCGTACAGAACGAACACTGAAGCTTTCTTT